This passage covers 28 T cell receptor beta chains from one sample sequenced in a study of cytomegalovirus exposure and HLA in healthy donors (TCRdb year 2017). The library was built by means of the immunoSEQ multiplex PCR assay. For the multiplex PCR, a mixture combining 60 forward primers for TCR Vbeta segments and 13 reverse primers for TCR Jbeta segments was used. Held by TCRdb, this immuneACCESS table contains in-frame sequences only and omits some clones. Under half of the omission traces to an unresolved V gene where checked; the cause of the rest is unknown. The sample table gives 93,000 or so clones. The top ten clones comprise approximately 3.7% of the sample. Sequencing was performed on PBMCs. These TCRs come from a man aged 40-55 years in good health and CMV-seronegative.

The CDR3 region is CATSTGENEQFF. Here the CDR3 DNA reads TGTGCCACCAGTACAGGGGAGAATGAGCAGTTCTTC. This chain uses TRBV15 with TRBJ2-1, with TRBD1 matching 7 bases. CDR1 and CDR2 (germline): LNHNV, YYDKDF (reference sequence). V shed 6 bases, J shed 7 bases, and the junction held 3 bases outside the gene matches. This CDR3 spans 12 amino acids.

This chain links TRBV7-9 with TRBJ2-7, with 9 bases that match TRBD2. Germline V CDR1 and CDR2: SEHNR, FQNEAQ (reference sequence). The trim removed 11 bases at V and 4 bases at J, leaving 15 bases unmatched. This CDR3 has 15 residues. The CDR3 nucleotides read TGTGCCGGAAGAAAGCAAGCGGGAGGAGGATACGAGCAGTACTTC. Residues: CAGRKQAGGGYEQYF.

The rearrangement joins TRBV19 to TRBJ2-5; a weak D match, TRBD1 (5 bases). Trimming stripped 3 bases from V and 1 base from J, with 12 bases between. This CDR3 comprises 15 residues. Germline V gene sequence: CDR1 LNHDA, CDR2 SQIVND (reference sequence). The CDR3 DNA follows: TGTGCCAGTAGTATCAAAGGGGCCGCCCAAGAGACCCAGTACTTC. This gives the protein CASSIKGAAQETQYF.

The CDR3 DNA reads TGTGCCTCTTCGGCCGGGAACTATGGCTACACCTTC. This translates into CASSAGNYGYTF. This chain uses TRBV28 with TRBJ1-2; D not certain. CDR1 is MDHEN, CDR2 SYDVKM, per germline. V lost 11 bases and J 2 bases, leaving 12 bases between the germline ends. The CDR3 extends over 12 amino acids.

The chain uses TRBV15 and TRBJ2-1; a possible D gene is TRBD1 (6 bases). Trimming left V 1 base short and J 3 bases short, with 13 bases between. In germline, CDR1 is LNHNV, CDR2 YYDKDF (reference sequence). CDR3 size: 16 residues. The CDR3 protein is CATSRVRGGHYNEQFF. CDR3 DNA: TGTGCCACCAGCAGAGTTAGAGGGGGACACTACAATGAGCAGTTCTTC.

The chain links TRBV7-9 to TRBJ1-1, with a possible D match to TRBD1 (6 bases). The V and J ends lost 4 bases and 5 bases respectively, with 11 bases between them. Germline V gene data show CDR1 as SEHNR and CDR2 as FQNEAQ (reference sequence). The CDR3 loop spans 13 amino acids. The CDR3 sequence is CASSSQGQTEAFF. CDR3 DNA: TGTGCCAGCAGCTCTCAGGGGCAGACTGAAGCTTTCTTT.

The V call is TRBV4-3, the J call TRBJ1-2, with 7 bases identical to TRBD1. The length of the CDR3 is 16 residues. The germline CDR1 and CDR2 sequences are LGHNA and YSLEER. Losses at the gene ends were 1 base for V and 4 bases for J; bases not matched to a gene: 9. The CDR3 spells CASSQVLDRVGYGYTF. The CDR3, as DNA: TGCGCCAGCAGCCAAGTACTCGACAGGGTCGGCTATGGCTACACCTTC.

This chain connects TRBV19 to TRBJ2-1; 10 positions agree with TRBD1. V lost 7 bases to trimming and J lost 4 bases; unmatched junction nucleotides: 1. Germline CDR1 LNHDA, CDR2 SQIVND (reference sequence). This CDR3 spans 13 amino acids. The CDR3 coding sequence is TGTGCCAGTAAGGGACAGGGGTACAATGAGCAGTTCTTC. It is translated as CASKGQGYNEQFF.

The V gene is TRBV12-5, the J gene TRBJ2-1; a weak D match, TRBD2 (7 bases). The CDR3 runs 14 residues. Trimming stripped 3 bases from V and 6 bases from J, with 12 bases between. CDR1 LGHNT and CDR2 FRNRAP come from the germline V gene. The CDR3 coding sequence is TGTGCTAGTGGTTTAGGGGGAGGGTTCAATGAGCAGTTCTTC. Translated, it gives CASGLGGGFNEQFF. The full variable domain, its missing parts supplied by reference TRBV12-5 and TRBJ2-1, is DARVTQTPRHKVTEMGQEVTMRCQPILGHNTVFWYRQTMMQGLELLAYFRNRAPLDDSGMPKDRFSAEMPDATLATLKIQPSEPRDSAVYFCASGLGGGFNEQFFGPGTRLTVL.

The chain links TRBV14 to TRBJ1-4; 7 bases fit TRBD1. Trimming at V came to 0 bases and at J to 5 bases, leaving 12 bases not matched to a gene. Germline CDR1 is SGHDN and CDR2 is FVKESK. The CDR3 loop spans 18 amino acids. In DNA, the CDR3 is TGTGCCAGCAGCCAAGAGGGCTCCGGGACAGCAAAAAATGAAAAACTGTTTTTT. Its protein product is CASSQEGSGTAKNEKLFF.

The chain is built from TRBV2 and TRBJ1-2, with no clear D. Germline CDR1 SNHLY, CDR2 FYNNEI. V was shortened by 1 base and J by 4 bases, with 7 bases between the two germline ends. The CDR3 spans 13 residues. CDR3 bases: TGTGCCAGCAGTGAAGACAGAGCCTATGGCTACACCTTC. Its translation: CASSEDRAYGYTF.

The chain links TRBV7-9 to TRBJ1-6, with 9 bases aligning to TRBD1. Germline trimming cut 3 bases from V and 9 bases from J; bases unmatched to any gene: 6. This CDR3 has 15 residues. The germline gives CDR1 SEHNR, CDR2 FQNEAQ (reference sequence). CDR3: CASSFGQGLSSPLHF. Written as DNA, the CDR3 is TGTGCCAGCAGCTTCGGACAGGGGCTCTCTTCACCCCTCCACTTT.

The rearrangement links TRBV19 to TRBJ1-1; D not certain. The CDR3 loop spans 14 amino acids. V was clipped by 7 bases and J by 0 bases, with 12 bases between them. Germline loops: CDR1 LNHDA, CDR2 SQIVND (reference sequence). Here the CDR3 DNA reads TGTGCCAGTACCGAATTAACAATGAACACTGAAGCTTTCTTT. This codes for CASTELTMNTEAFF. Variable domain in full (rest from reference TRBV19 and TRBJ1-1): DGGITQSPKYLFRKEGQNVTLSCEQNLNHDAMYWYRQDPGQGLRLIYYSQIVNDFQKGDIAEGYSVSREKKESFPLTVTSAQKNPTAFYLCASTELTMNTEAFFGQGTRLTVV.

In DNA, the CDR3 is TGTGCCAGCAGTTTAGTGGGGCTAGGAGAAAAACTGTTTTTT. Translated, it gives CASSLVGLGEKLFF. The V and J genes are TRBV27 and TRBJ1-4; D is perhaps TRBD1 (5 bases). This CDR3 comprises 14 residues. CDR1 is MNHEY, CDR2 SMNVEV, per germline (reference sequence). The V and J ends lost 2 bases and 8 bases respectively, with 12 bases between them. Supplemented by reference TRBV27 and TRBJ1-4, the full variable domain reads EAQVTQNPRYLITVTGKKLTVTCSQNMNHEYMSWYRQDPGLGLRQIYYSMNVEVTDKGDVPEGYKVSRKEKRNFPLILESPSPNQTSLYFCASSLVGLGEKLFFGSGTQLSVL.

Written as DNA, the CDR3 is TGTGCCAGCAGCCTTCAACAGGACACTGAAGCTTTCTTT. It yields the protein CASSLQQDTEAFF. The chain recombines TRBV6-5 with TRBJ1-1, with D possibly TRBD1 on 5 matching bases. Germline V gene lookup returns CDR1 MNHEY and CDR2 SVGAGI. This CDR3 region has 13 residues. Trimming stripped 6 bases from V and 3 bases from J, with 11 bases between.

The chain links TRBV23-1 to TRBJ2-3, with 8 bases identical to TRBD1. TRBV23-1 belongs to the ORF category, with a function that is uncertain. V lost 10 bases, J lost 6 bases, and 12 bases stayed unmatched. This CDR3 spans 14 amino acids. The CDR3 here is CAITPGQVDDTQYF. The CDR3 DNA follows: TGCGCCATCACACCGGGACAGGTGGATGATACGCAGTATTTT.

V usage is TRBV27 and J usage is TRBJ1-6; the match to TRBD1 covers 9 bases. CDR1 MNHEY and CDR2 SMNVEV come from the germline V gene (reference sequence). This CDR3 has 16 amino acids. V lost 6 bases and J lost 10; bases outside the gene matches: 13. The CDR3 is CASREDRGPQGSPLHF. CDR3 in DNA: TGTGCCAGCAGGGAGGACAGGGGACCCCAGGGCTCACCCCTCCACTTT.

The chain links TRBV19 to TRBJ2-3, with TRBD2 matching over 10 bases. V gave up 3 bases and J gave up 5 bases; unmatched junction bases: 11. Germline V gene lookup returns CDR1 LNHDA and CDR2 SQIVND (reference sequence). The CDR3 totals 17 residues. The CDR3: CASSIMSGGAVGDTQYF. The DNA of the CDR3 is TGTGCCAGTAGTATTATGAGCGGGGGGGCAGTTGGAGATACGCAGTATTTT.

The V gene is TRBV10-1, the J gene TRBJ2-2, with 11 bases matching TRBD1. CDR3 size: 15 residues. The trim removed 8 bases at V and 4 bases at J, leaving 6 bases unmatched. Germline CDR1 WNHNN, CDR2 SYGVQD (reference sequence). The CDR3 DNA reads TGCGCCAGCGGACAGGGGGCGGCGGGCACCGGGGAGCTGTTTTTT. As protein: CASGQGAAGTGELFF.

This rearrangement joins TRBV6-5 to TRBJ2-5, with TRBD1 matching 7 bases. Matching the DNA end better, TRBJ2-7 makes the J call doubtful. The germline V gene has CDR1 MNHEY and CDR2 SVGAGI. This CDR3 region has 14 residues. CDR3 DNA sequence: TGTGCCGCTACGTCCGGGACAGCACGAAACGAGCAGTACTTC. Translation: CAATSGTARNEQYF.

V usage is TRBV5-1 and J usage is TRBJ2-7, with 7 bases matching TRBD2. J lost 6 bases, V lost 3 bases, and 12 bases had no gene match. The CDR3 covers 15 residues. The germline CDR1 and CDR2 sequences are SGHRS and YFSETQ. The DNA of the CDR3 is TGCGCCAGCAGCTGGGGAGGGACCACCCACGGCGAGCAGTACTTC. Translation: CASSWGGTTHGEQYF.

The chain combines TRBV6-1 with TRBJ2-5, with 13 positions matching TRBD2. The J call may not be correct, given that the DNA end is closer to TRBJ2-7. The CDR3 covers 15 residues. CDR1 is MNHNS, CDR2 SASEGT, per germline. CDR3 in amino acids: CASSSGLAGPYEQYF. CDR3 coding DNA: TGTGCCAGCAGTTCGGGACTAGCGGGACCCTACGAGCAGTACTTC.

The chain couples TRBV5-4 to TRBJ2-5, with 9 bases fitting TRBD1. The last part of the DNA fits TRBJ2-7 better; the J call may be wrong. Per the germline V gene, CDR1 is SGHNT and CDR2 is YYREEE (reference sequence). CDR3 size: 14 residues. The CDR3 reads CASSQGQGRGEQYF. DNA of the CDR3: TGTGCCAGCAGCCAGGGACAGGGTAGAGGCGAGCAGTACTTC.

CDR3 coding DNA: TGTGCCAGCAGCGTAGTAGGAGGGGGCGGATCACCCCTCCACTTT. Protein sequence: CASSVVGGGGSPLHF. This chain connects TRBV9 to TRBJ1-6, with TRBD1 identical over 7 bases. This CDR3 region has 15 residues. CDR1 and CDR2 (germline): SGDLS, YYNGEE. The V gene end was trimmed by 0 bases and the J gene end by 10 bases; junction bases not matched to a gene: 7.

The chain links TRBV5-1 to TRBJ2-5; D is unclear. The length of the CDR3 is 13 residues. Per the germline V gene, CDR1 is SGHRS and CDR2 is YFSETQ. V lost 4 bases and J 1 base, leaving 8 bases between the germline ends. The CDR3, as DNA: TGCGCCAGCAGCATAAGCGTCCAAGAGACCCAGTACTTC. Translated, it gives CASSISVQETQYF.

The genes are TRBV30 and TRBJ1-4, with D perhaps matching TRBD1 (6 bases). Germline V gene lookup returns CDR1 GTSNPN and CDR2 SVGIG (reference sequence). The CDR3 loop spans 15 amino acids. The V gene lost 0 bases and the J gene lost 6 bases, with 14 bases spanning the gap. The CDR3 bases are TGTGCCTGGAGTGTGCTTGGGGGCTGGGATGAAAAACTGTTTTTT. Translated: CAWSVLGGWDEKLFF.

V gene TRBV25-1 combines with J gene TRBJ1-2; a weak D match, TRBD1 (5 bases). CDR1 and CDR2 (germline): MGHDK, SYGVNS. V lost 4 bases and J 1 base, leaving 16 bases between the germline ends. This CDR3 region has 16 residues. This chain's CDR3 is CASSGLQANVNYGYTF. Written as DNA, the CDR3 is TGTGCCAGCAGTGGCTTACAGGCCAACGTTAACTATGGCTACACCTTC.

The gene calls are TRBV18 and TRBJ1-2; D is possibly TRBD1 (6 bases). The germline CDR1 and CDR2 sequences are KGHSH and LQKENI. CDR3 length: 11 residues. With 3 bases removed from V and 10 bases from J, the gap between germline ends came to 9 bases. The CDR3 DNA follows: TGTGCCAGCTCACCTGGACAGTACTACACCTTC. Protein product: CASSPGQYYTF.